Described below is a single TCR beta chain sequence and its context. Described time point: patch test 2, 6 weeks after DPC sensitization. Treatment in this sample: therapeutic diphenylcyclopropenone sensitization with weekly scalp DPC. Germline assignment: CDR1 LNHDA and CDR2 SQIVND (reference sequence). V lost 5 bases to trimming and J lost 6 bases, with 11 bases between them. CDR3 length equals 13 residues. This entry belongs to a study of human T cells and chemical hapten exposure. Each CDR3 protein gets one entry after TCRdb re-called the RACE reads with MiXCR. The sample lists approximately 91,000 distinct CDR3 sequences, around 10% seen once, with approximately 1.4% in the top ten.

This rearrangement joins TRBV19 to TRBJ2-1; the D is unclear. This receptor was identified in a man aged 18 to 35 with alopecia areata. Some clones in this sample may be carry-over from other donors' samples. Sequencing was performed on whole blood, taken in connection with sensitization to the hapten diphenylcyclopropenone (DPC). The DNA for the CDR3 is TGTGCCAGTAGTGGTGGACGGGTCAATGAGCAGTTCTTC. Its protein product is CASSGGRVNEQFF.